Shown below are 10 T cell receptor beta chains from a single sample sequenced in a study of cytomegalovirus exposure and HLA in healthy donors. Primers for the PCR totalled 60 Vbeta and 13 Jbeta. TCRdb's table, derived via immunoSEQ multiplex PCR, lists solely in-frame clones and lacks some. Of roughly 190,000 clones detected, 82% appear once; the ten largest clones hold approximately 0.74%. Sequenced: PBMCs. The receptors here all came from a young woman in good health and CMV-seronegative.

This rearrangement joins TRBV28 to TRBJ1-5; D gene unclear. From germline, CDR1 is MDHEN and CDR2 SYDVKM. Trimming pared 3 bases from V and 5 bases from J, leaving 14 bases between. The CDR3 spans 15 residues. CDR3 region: CASSFPGSGYQPQHF. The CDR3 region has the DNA TGTGCCAGCAGTTTTCCGGGGAGTGGATATCAGCCCCAGCATTTT.

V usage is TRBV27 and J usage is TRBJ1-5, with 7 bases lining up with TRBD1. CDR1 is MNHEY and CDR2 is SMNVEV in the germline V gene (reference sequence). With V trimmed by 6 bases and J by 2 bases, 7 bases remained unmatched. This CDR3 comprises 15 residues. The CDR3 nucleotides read TGTGCCAGCAGCTCAGGGGGTGCGGGCAATCAGCCCCAGCATTTT. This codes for CASSSGGAGNQPQHF.

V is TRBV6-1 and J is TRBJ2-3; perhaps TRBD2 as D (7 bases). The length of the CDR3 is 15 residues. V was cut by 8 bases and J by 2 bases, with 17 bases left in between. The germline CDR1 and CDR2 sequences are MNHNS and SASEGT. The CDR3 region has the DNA TGTGCCAGCCAAAGGGGAGGGGGGCCCACAGATACGCAGTATTTT. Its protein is CASQRGGGPTDTQYF.

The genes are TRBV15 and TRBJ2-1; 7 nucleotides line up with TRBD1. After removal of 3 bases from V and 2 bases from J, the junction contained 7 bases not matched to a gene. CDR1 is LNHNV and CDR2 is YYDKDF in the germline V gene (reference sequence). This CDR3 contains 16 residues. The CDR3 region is CATSRTTGYAYNEQFF. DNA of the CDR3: TGTGCCACCAGCAGGACGACAGGGTATGCCTACAATGAGCAGTTCTTC. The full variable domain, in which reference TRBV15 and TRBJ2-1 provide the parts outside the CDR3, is DAMVIQNPRYQVTQFGKPVTLSCSQTLNHNVMYWYQQKSSQAPKLLFHYYDKDFNNEADTPDNFQSRRPNTSFCFLDIRSPGLGDTAMYLCATSRTTGYAYNEQFFGPGTRLTVL.

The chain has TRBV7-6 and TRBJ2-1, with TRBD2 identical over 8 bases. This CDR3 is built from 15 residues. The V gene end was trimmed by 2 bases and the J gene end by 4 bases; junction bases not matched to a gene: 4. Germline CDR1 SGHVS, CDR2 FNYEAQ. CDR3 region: CASSLQSGSYNEQFF. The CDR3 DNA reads TGTGCCAGCAGCTTACAGAGCGGGAGTTACAATGAGCAGTTCTTC. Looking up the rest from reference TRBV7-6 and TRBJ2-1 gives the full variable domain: GAGVSQSPRYKVTKRGQDVALRCDPISGHVSLYWYRQALGQGPEFLTYFNYEAQQDKSGLPNDRFSAERPEGSISTLTIQRTEQRDSAMYRCASSLQSGSYNEQFFGPGTRLTVL.

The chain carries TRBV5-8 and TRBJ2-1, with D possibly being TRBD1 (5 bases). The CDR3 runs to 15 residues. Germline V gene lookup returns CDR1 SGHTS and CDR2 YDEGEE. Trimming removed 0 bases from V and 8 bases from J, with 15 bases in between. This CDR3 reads CASSLGVRDIDEQFF. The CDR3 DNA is TGTGCCAGCAGCTTGGGGGTCAGGGATATCGATGAGCAGTTCTTC.

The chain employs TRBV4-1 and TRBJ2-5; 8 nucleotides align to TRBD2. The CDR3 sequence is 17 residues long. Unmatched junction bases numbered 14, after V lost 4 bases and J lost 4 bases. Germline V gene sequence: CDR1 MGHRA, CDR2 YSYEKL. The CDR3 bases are TGCGCCAGCAGCCCTGGTACAGAAGCGGGAGTAGGAGAGACCCAGTACTTC. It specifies CASSPGTEAGVGETQYF.

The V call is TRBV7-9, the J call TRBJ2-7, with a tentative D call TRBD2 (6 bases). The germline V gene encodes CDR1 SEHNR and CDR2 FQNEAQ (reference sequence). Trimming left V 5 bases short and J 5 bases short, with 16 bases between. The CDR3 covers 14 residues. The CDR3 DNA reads TGTGCCAGCAGCCCAGGGACTGCCTTCAACGAGCAGTACTTC. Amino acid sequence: CASSPGTAFNEQYF.

Here the CDR3 reads CASSPGTSGNNEQFF. CDR3 bases: TGTGCCAGCAGTCCCGGAACTAGCGGTAACAATGAGCAGTTCTTC. The chain employs TRBV27 and TRBJ2-1, with 8 positions matching TRBD2. Germline assignment: CDR1 MNHEY and CDR2 SMNVEV (reference sequence). The ends lost 5 bases at V and 5 bases at J; junction bases unmatched: 8. This CDR3 is 15 amino acids long.

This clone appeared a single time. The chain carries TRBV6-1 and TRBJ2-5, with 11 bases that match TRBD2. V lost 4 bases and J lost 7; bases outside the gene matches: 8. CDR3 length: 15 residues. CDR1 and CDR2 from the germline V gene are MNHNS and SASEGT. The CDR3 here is CASSGGLADGGTQYF. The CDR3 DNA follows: TGTGCCAGCAGTGGGGGACTAGCGGATGGGGGGACCCAGTACTTC.